One and the same sample provided the 8 T cell receptor beta chains below, sequenced in a study of cytomegalovirus exposure and HLA in healthy donors. The PCR had 60 Vbeta and 13 Jbeta primers. Repertoires were generated with immunoSEQ multiplex PCR, while TCRdb's copy carries only in-frame clones and drops some. The data contain under 90,000 clones, approximately 70% of them singletons. Sequencing was performed on PBMCs. Receptors were obtained from a woman aged 45 to 65 in good health and CMV-seropositive.

This clone showed up just a few times. The chain links TRBV21-1 to TRBJ2-1; no DNA check was done on the table's D call, TRBD2. TRBV21-1 is noted as a pseudogene. The CDR3 is 23 amino acids. The CDR3 here is CASSKGQRLSGRHSLSSYNEQFF. CDR3 sequence (DNA): TGTGCCAGCAGTAAGGGACAGCGATTAAGCGGGAGGCACAGTCTAAGCTCCTACAATGAGCAGTTCTTC.

The J gene is TRBJ2-7, the V gene TRBV2, with TRBD2 as a possible D gene (5 bases). The CDR3 runs to 14 residues. CDR1 is SNHLY and CDR2 is FYNNEI in the germline V gene. V was clipped by 3 bases and J by 4 bases, with 13 bases between them. In nucleotides, the CDR3 is TGTGCCAGCAGTGATCGAGAGGAGGATTACGAGCAGTACTTC. Protein: CASSDREEDYEQYF.

The chain employs TRBV15 and TRBJ2-1, with 8 bases lining up with TRBD2. This CDR3 spans 15 amino acids. After removal of 8 bases from V and 8 bases from J, the junction contained 14 bases not matched to a gene. CDR1 LNHNV and CDR2 YYDKDF come from the germline V gene (reference sequence). CDR3 sequence: CATHIPGGGIDEQFF. In nucleotides, the CDR3 is TGTGCCACCCACATCCCTGGCGGGGGGATCGATGAGCAGTTCTTC. Full variable domain (outside the CDR3, taken from reference TRBV15 and TRBJ2-1): DAMVIQNPRYQVTQFGKPVTLSCSQTLNHNVMYWYQQKSSQAPKLLFHYYDKDFNNEADTPDNFQSRRPNTSFCFLDIRSPGLGDTAMYLCATHIPGGGIDEQFFGPGTRLTVL.

The genes are TRBV5-6 and TRBJ1-2; 9 nucleotides align to TRBD1. Trimming took 2 bases from V and 4 from J; bases not matched to a gene: 9. CDR1 SGHDT and CDR2 YYEEEE come from the germline V gene. This CDR3 has 16 amino acids. Here the CDR3 DNA reads TGTGCCAGCAGCTTATTTTCCGGGACAGGGCTCTATGGCTACACCTTC. Its translation: CASSLFSGTGLYGYTF.

This chain links TRBV19 with TRBJ2-2, with a possible D match to TRBD1 (5 bases). Germline lookup yields CDR1 LNHDA and CDR2 SQIVND (reference sequence). This CDR3 contains 14 residues. Trimming shortened V by 2 bases and J by 6 bases, and 10 bases separated the two germline ends. CDR3 sequence reads: CASSISAGSGELFF. The CDR3 DNA is TGTGCCAGTAGTATATCGGCAGGGTCCGGGGAGCTGTTTTTT.

This clone was seen once. This chain joins TRBV7-2 and TRBJ2-5; D gene unclear. Germline-derived CDR1 and CDR2 are SGHTA and FQGNSA. V was shortened by 4 bases and J by 5 bases, with 8 bases between the two germline ends. The CDR3 runs to 12 residues. CDR3 in DNA: TGTGCCAGCAGCTCCCCCGGGGAGACCCAGTACTTC. Its protein product is CASSSPGETQYF.

This chain links TRBV15 with TRBJ2-1; D is ambiguous. This CDR3 comprises 16 residues. Trimming shortened V by 1 base and J by 4 bases, and 14 bases separated the two germline ends. Per the germline V gene, CDR1 is LNHNV and CDR2 is YYDKDF (reference sequence). The CDR3 bases are TGTGCCACCAGCAGAGTTCAACGGAGCTTATACAATGAGCAGTTCTTC. It specifies CATSRVQRSLYNEQFF.

V gene TRBV7-3 combines with J gene TRBJ1-1; D gene ambiguous. Germline CDR1 is SGHTA and CDR2 is FQGTGA. The CDR3 is 14 residues long. V gave up 5 bases and J gave up 1 base, with 11 bases separating them. CDR3 DNA sequence: TGTGCCAGCAGCCCTGCTTTGGCGAACACTGAAGCTTTCTTT. Protein sequence: CASSPALANTEAFF. Supplemented by reference TRBV7-3 and TRBJ1-1, the full variable domain reads GAGVSQTPSNKVTEKGKYVELRCDPISGHTALYWYRQSLGQGPEFLIYFQGTGAADDSGLPNDRFFAVRPEGSVSTLKIQRTERGDSAVYLCASSPALANTEAFFGQGTRLTVV.